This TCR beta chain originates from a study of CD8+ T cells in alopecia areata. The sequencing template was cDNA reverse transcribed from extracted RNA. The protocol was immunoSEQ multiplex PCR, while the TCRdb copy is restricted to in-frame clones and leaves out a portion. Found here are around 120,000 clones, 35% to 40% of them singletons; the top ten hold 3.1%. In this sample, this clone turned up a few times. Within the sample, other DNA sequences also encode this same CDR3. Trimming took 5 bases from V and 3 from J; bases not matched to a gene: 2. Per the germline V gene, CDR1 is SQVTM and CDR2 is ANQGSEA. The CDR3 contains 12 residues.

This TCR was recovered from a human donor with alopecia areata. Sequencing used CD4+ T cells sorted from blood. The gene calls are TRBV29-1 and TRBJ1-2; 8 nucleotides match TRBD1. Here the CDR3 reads CSVMGQDYGYTF. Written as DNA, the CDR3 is TGCAGCGTTATGGGACAGGACTATGGCTACACCTTC.